The 21 T cell receptor beta chains presented below share a single source sample, sequenced in a study of radiation and T cells in renal cell carcinoma. As to time point: blood 4 weeks post-SBRT, at nephrectomy. As for treatment: 15 Gy SBRT to primary tumor, nephrectomy 4 weeks later. The assay was immunoSEQ multiplex PCR, and TCRdb's table has in-frame clones only and misses some. The sample has around 140,000 clones; 75% to 90% are singletons. Specimen: blood, collected from a patient whose treatment included radiotherapy and nephrectomy. The receptors were gathered from a woman between 45 and 60 years old with renal cell carcinoma.

The V and J genes are TRBV6-5 and TRBJ2-7, with 8 bases identical to TRBD2. Trimming at V came to 6 bases and at J to 6 bases, leaving 10 bases not matched to a gene. CDR1 and CDR2 (germline): MNHEY, SVGAGI. The CDR3 is 14 amino acids. The CDR3 sequence: CASSPPGGQVEQYF. The DNA for the CDR3 is TGTGCCAGCAGCCCCCCGGGGGGGCAAGTCGAGCAGTACTTC.

The chain has TRBV6-1 and TRBJ1-1, with D uncertain. The CDR3 loop spans 14 amino acids. Trimming pared 5 bases from V and 0 bases from J, leaving 10 bases between. Germline V lookup: CDR1 MNHNS, CDR2 SASEGT. DNA of the CDR3: TGTGCCAGCAGTTATAGGATCATGAACACTGAAGCTTTCTTT. Translating gives CASSYRIMNTEAFF.

This clone has a handful of counts. The chain couples TRBV5-4 to TRBJ1-1, with TRBD1 identical over 7 bases. This CDR3 contains 14 residues. V shed 0 bases, J shed 6 bases, and the junction held 5 bases outside the gene matches. Germline V gives CDR1 SGHNT, CDR2 YYREEE (reference sequence). CDR3 amino acids: CASSLEGALAEAFF. The CDR3 DNA follows: TGTGCCAGCAGCTTGGAGGGGGCTCTCGCTGAAGCTTTCTTT.

The chain recombines TRBV6-1 with TRBJ2-5; TRBD1 or TRBD2 may be the D gene (5 bases each). Per germline, CDR1 MNHNS and CDR2 SASEGT. The CDR3 covers 13 residues. V shed 3 bases and J shed 4 bases, with 9 bases lying between them. As DNA, the CDR3 is TGTGCCAGCAGTGACGGGGCCGGAGAGACCCAGTACTTC. Protein sequence: CASSDGAGETQYF.

For the CDR3, the DNA is TGTGCCCTGACGGGGACAGGGGGGTCCTACGAGCAGTACTTC. As protein: CALTGTGGSYEQYF. V is TRBV28 and J is TRBJ2-7; 11 bases map to TRBD1. CDR1 is MDHEN and CDR2 is SYDVKM in the germline V gene. CDR3 length: 14 amino acids. The V gene end was trimmed by 11 bases and the J gene end by 1 base; junction bases not matched to a gene: 7.

This clone was detected only once. This chain joins TRBV15 and TRBJ1-6; D is unresolved. Germline V gene lookup returns CDR1 LNHNV and CDR2 YYDKDF (reference sequence). CDR3 length equals 12 residues. The germline V and J ends were trimmed by 3 bases and 10 bases, with 7 bases remaining between them. CDR3 residues: CATSSANSPLHF. As DNA, the CDR3 is TGTGCCACCAGCAGTGCAAACTCACCCCTCCACTTT.

V and J are TRBV7-4 and TRBJ2-7; TRBD1 agrees at 9 bases. After removal of 6 bases from V and 6 bases from J, the junction contained 18 bases not matched to a gene. The CDR3 covers 17 residues. Germline V gives CDR1 SGHVT, CDR2 SQSDAQ. The CDR3 is CASRRMTGGDQTGEQYF. Written as DNA, the CDR3 is TGTGCCAGCAGACGTATGACAGGGGGGGACCAGACTGGCGAGCAGTACTTC.

The V gene is TRBV10-3, the J gene TRBJ1-5; D uncertain. V lost 5 bases and J lost 0, with 5 bases in between. The CDR3 is 13 residues long. The V gene's germline CDR1 is ENHRY and CDR2 SYGVKD. The CDR3 reads CAISPGSNQPQHF. The CDR3 DNA is TGTGCCATCAGTCCAGGTAGCAATCAGCCCCAGCATTTT.

There are a few counts of this clone. Other DNA sequences in this specimen translate into the identical CDR3. The chain joins TRBV4-3 to TRBJ1-2; a weak D match, TRBD1 (6 bases). The V and J ends lost 0 bases and 6 bases respectively, with 8 bases between them. The CDR3 is 13 residues long. Germline loops: CDR1 LGHNA, CDR2 YSLEER. The CDR3 region has the DNA TGCGCCAGCAGCCAAGATGGGGGCGATGGCTACACCTTC. Translating gives CASSQDGGDGYTF.

The chain joins TRBV7-2 to TRBJ2-1, with TRBD2 identical over 7 bases. V lost 2 bases and J lost 7; bases outside the gene matches: 5. Germline-derived CDR1 and CDR2 are SGHTA and FQGNSA. The CDR3 sequence is 14 residues long. The DNA for the CDR3 is TGTGCCAGCAGCTTACAGGGAGGGAGGAATGAGCAGTTCTTC. Translated: CASSLQGGRNEQFF.

V is TRBV15 and J is TRBJ2-1; the D gene could be TRBD1 or TRBD2 (5 bases each). Germline CDR1 is LNHNV and CDR2 is YYDKDF (reference sequence). The V and J ends lost 3 bases and 9 bases respectively, with 18 bases between them. CDR3 length: 15 residues. The CDR3 region is CATSSSGTPGSEQFF. The CDR3 DNA reads as TGTGCCACCAGCAGCTCCGGGACCCCCGGCAGTGAGCAGTTCTTC.

V is TRBV19 and J is TRBJ2-3; TRBD1 might be the D (7 bases). Trimming removed 3 bases from V and 4 bases from J, with 11 bases in between. Germline V lookup: CDR1 LNHDA, CDR2 SQIVND (reference sequence). CDR3 size: 14 residues. The CDR3 DNA reads as TGTGCCAGTAGTATCTCCAGGGGGGCAGATACGCAGTATTTT. Amino acids: CASSISRGADTQYF.

The V call is TRBV6-1, the J call TRBJ2-7, with TRBD1 matching 9 bases. Germline assignment: CDR1 MNHNS and CDR2 SASEGT. J lost 5 bases, V lost 6 bases, and 14 bases had no gene match. The CDR3 totals 16 residues. CDR3 nucleotide sequence: TGTGCCAGCAGCGAACCTCCGGGACAGGGTACCCACGAGCAGTACTTC. It is translated as CASSEPPGQGTHEQYF.

This clone was counted a single time. V and J are TRBV15 and TRBJ1-2, with 7 bases identical to TRBD1. CDR1 is LNHNV and CDR2 is YYDKDF in the germline V gene (reference sequence). The J segment lost 4 bases and the V segment lost 0 bases, leaving 5 bases of the junction unmatched. The CDR3 consists of 15 residues. The CDR3 loop is CATSRDPRTGYGYTF. The CDR3 DNA sequence: TGTGCCACCAGCAGAGATCCTAGGACAGGCTATGGCTACACCTTC.

V is TRBV9 and J is TRBJ1-4; no firm D call. The CDR3 is made up of 14 amino acids. Germline assignment: CDR1 SGDLS and CDR2 YYNGEE. Trimming removed 7 bases from V and 0 bases from J, with 10 bases in between. The CDR3 loop reads CASARGSTNEKLFF. CDR3 in DNA: TGTGCCAGCGCTCGGGGATCAACTAATGAAAAACTGTTTTTT.

The CDR3 spells CASSYLAGARNEQFF. The CDR3 bases are TGTGCCAGCAGTTACCTAGCGGGGGCTCGTAATGAGCAGTTCTTC. The V call is TRBV6-6, the J call TRBJ2-1; TRBD2 aligns across 10 bases. The CDR3 sequence is 15 residues long. CDR1 and CDR2 from the germline V gene are MNHNY and SVGAGI (reference sequence). V lost 2 bases to trimming and J lost 7 bases; unmatched junction nucleotides: 5.

The chain employs TRBV7-2 and TRBJ2-7; 7 nucleotides agree with TRBD1. V lost 1 base and J lost 0; bases outside the gene matches: 12. The germline CDR1 and CDR2 sequences are SGHTA and FQGNSA. The CDR3 totals 18 residues. CDR3 DNA: TGTGCCAGCAGCTTAGTGGGACAGATAGGACTGAGCTCCTACGAGCAGTACTTC. Translating gives CASSLVGQIGLSSYEQYF.

This clone was recorded only once. V and J are TRBV19 and TRBJ2-5, with a weak D call TRBD1 (6 bases). The germline gives CDR1 LNHDA, CDR2 SQIVND (reference sequence). Trimming removed 4 bases from V and 5 bases from J, with 11 bases in between. This CDR3 is 13 amino acids long. Written as DNA, the CDR3 is TGTGCCAGTAGTAGACAGGAGCAGGAGACCCAGTACTTC. Amino acid sequence: CASSRQEQETQYF.

This chain uses TRBV9 with TRBJ1-2, with D hard to call. V was shortened by 1 base and J by 0 bases, with 10 bases between the two germline ends. The germline V gene has CDR1 SGDLS and CDR2 YYNGEE. The CDR3 loop spans 15 amino acids. The CDR3 sequence: CASSVSDGSNYGYTF. The CDR3, as DNA: TGTGCCAGCAGCGTATCGGACGGATCTAACTATGGCTACACCTTC.

V is TRBV9 and J is TRBJ1-6; 8 nucleotides agree with TRBD1. The CDR3 consists of 15 residues. V lost 4 bases and J lost 6; bases outside the gene matches: 6. CDR1 and CDR2 (germline): SGDLS, YYNGEE. The CDR3, as DNA: TGTGCCAGCAGCCCGAGAGACAGGGGTAATTCACCCCTCCACTTT. Its translation: CASSPRDRGNSPLHF. The whole variable domain, filled in from reference TRBV9 and TRBJ1-6, reads DSGVTQTPKHLITATGQRVTLRCSPRSGDLSVYWYQQSLDQGLQFLIQYYNGEERAKGNILERFSAQQFPDLHSELNLSSLELGDSALYFCASSPRDRGNSPLHFGNGTRLTVT.

This clone came up a few times. J is TRBJ2-7 and V is TRBV20-1; 8 bases match TRBD1. CDR3 length equals 11 residues. The germline V gene has CDR1 DFQATT and CDR2 SNEGSKA (reference sequence). Germline trimming cut 6 bases from V and 6 bases from J; bases unmatched to any gene: 4. This CDR3 is CSAGQGPEQYF. The CDR3 DNA reads as TGCAGTGCCGGACAGGGACCCGAGCAGTACTTC.